What follows are 26 T cell receptor beta chains derived from one specimen sequenced in a study of T cells in narcolepsy. Measured with immunoSEQ multiplex PCR; TCRdb has only the in-frame clones, and not every one. The sample lists 26,000 or so clones, about 89% occurring once. Sequencing was done on a sample of CD45RA- memory CD4+ T cells from PBMCs. These receptors were collected from a human donor with narcolepsy.

This clone was recorded a few times. The V and J genes are TRBV10-1 and TRBJ1-4; 8 bases agree with TRBD1. Per germline, CDR1 WNHNN and CDR2 SYGVQD (reference sequence). Trimming cost V 4 bases and J 8 bases; bases outside gene matches: 3. The CDR3 length is 13 residues. CDR3 amino acids: CASSGTGREKLFF. CDR3 nucleotides: TGCGCCAGCAGTGGGACAGGGAGAGAAAAACTGTTTTTT.

This chain joins TRBV6-6 and TRBJ1-1, with a tentative D call TRBD1 (5 bases). Trimming shortened V by 2 bases and J by 4 bases, and 11 bases separated the two germline ends. CDR1 MNHNY and CDR2 SVGAGI come from the germline V gene (reference sequence). The CDR3 covers 14 residues. In DNA, the CDR3 is TGTGCCAGCAGTTACGATCCGGGGGTCACTGAAGCTTTCTTT. Its protein is CASSYDPGVTEAFF.

The chain recombines TRBV6-1 with TRBJ2-7, with 7 nucleotides matching TRBD1. CDR3 length equals 15 residues. The germline CDR1 and CDR2 sequences are MNHNS and SASEGT. V trimming: 5 bases; J trimming: 4 bases; junction bases outside the gene matches: 11. The CDR3 is CASSFRDREGYEQYF. CDR3 coding DNA: TGTGCCAGCAGTTTTCGAGACAGGGAAGGATACGAGCAGTACTTC.

V usage is TRBV2 and J usage is TRBJ1-3, with D uncertain. The CDR3 is 13 amino acids. Germline lookup yields CDR1 SNHLY and CDR2 FYNNEI. Trimming removed 8 bases at V and 4 bases at J, with 12 bases between. CDR3 nucleotide sequence: TGTGCCAGCCGCCTGACCCAAGGAAACACCATATATTTT. Protein sequence: CASRLTQGNTIYF.

The chain carries TRBV6-1 and TRBJ1-1; D might be TRBD1 (5 bases). V was trimmed by 4 bases and J by 4 bases, leaving 19 bases between them. The CDR3 is 16 amino acids. CDR1 is MNHNS and CDR2 is SASEGT in the germline V gene. CDR3 DNA: TGTGCCAGCAGTGCCGGGAGGTGGGGGATTGGCACTGAAGCTTTCTTT. This codes for CASSAGRWGIGTEAFF.

The chain joins TRBV4-2 to TRBJ2-3; TRBD1 might be the D (6 bases). Trimming removed 3 bases at V and 4 bases at J, with 20 bases between. This CDR3 region has 17 residues. The germline V gene has CDR1 LGHNA and CDR2 YNFKEQ. The chain's CDR3 is CASSQLEAGAEADTQYF. The DNA of the CDR3 is TGTGCCAGCAGCCAGCTTGAGGCAGGGGCTGAAGCAGATACGCAGTATTTT.

The chain is built from TRBV5-1 and TRBJ1-6, with D tentatively TRBD1 (5 bases). The CDR3 contains 15 residues. V lost 4 bases to trimming and J lost 11 bases, with 19 bases between them. In germline, CDR1 is SGHRS, CDR2 YFSETQ. The CDR3 spells CASSRGEAAGAPLHF. In DNA, the CDR3 is TGCGCCAGCAGCCGGGGGGAAGCTGCTGGGGCACCCCTCCACTTT.

V and J are TRBV5-6 and TRBJ1-4; D gene ambiguous. CDR3 length: 17 amino acids. V lost 1 base and J 0 bases, leaving 13 bases between the germline ends. Looked up from germline, CDR1 is SGHDT and CDR2 is YYEEEE. The CDR3 DNA follows: TGTGCCAGCAGCTTGCACGGGTCGTATGCAACTAATGAAAAACTGTTTTTT. This translates into CASSLHGSYATNEKLFF.

V is TRBV20-1 and J is TRBJ2-7; D may match TRBD1 or TRBD2 (5 bases each). The CDR3 extends over 11 amino acids. The germline gives CDR1 DFQATT, CDR2 SNEGSKA (reference sequence). V shed 7 bases and J shed 5 bases, with 12 bases lying between them. CDR3 bases: TGCAGTGTCCGGGACGGAAACGAGCAGTACTTC. It is translated as CSVRDGNEQYF.

This clone has only a few counts. V and J are TRBV7-6 and TRBJ2-1; possibly TRBD1 for D (6 bases). CDR1 is SGHVS, CDR2 FNYEAQ, per germline. CDR3 length equals 15 residues. The ends were cut back, 1 base at V and 4 bases at J, with 11 bases in the middle. CDR3 DNA sequence: TGTGCCAGCAGCTTAGAAGGACAGTCTTACAATGAGCAGTTCTTC. Protein sequence: CASSLEGQSYNEQFF.

V gene TRBV23-1 combines with J gene TRBJ2-7, with 8 bases matching TRBD1. TRBV23-1 is labeled an ORF, and its function is uncertain. The CDR3 length is 13 residues. Trimming cost V 7 bases and J 5 bases; bases outside gene matches: 7. CDR3 sequence (DNA): TGCGCCAGCACTGGACAGGGTGACGACGAGCAGTACGTC. It is translated as CASTGQGDDEQYV.

The chain joins TRBV4-1 to TRBJ2-2; D is uncertain. The CDR3 length is 16 residues. Deletions cut 3 bases from V and 1 base from J, with 12 bases between. CDR1 is MGHRA and CDR2 is YSYEKL in the germline V gene. CDR3 bases: TGCGCCAGCAGCCACGTAGGGAAGTTGAACACCGGGGAGCTGTTTTTT. This codes for CASSHVGKLNTGELFF.

The CDR3 region has the DNA TGCGCCAGCAGCTTGTTAGACGAGCAGTACGTC. Its protein is CASSLLDEQYV. The V call is TRBV5-1, the J call TRBJ2-7; D is uncertain. The CDR3 has 11 residues. Germline CDR1 and CDR2: SGHRS and YFSETQ. Deletions cut 1 base from V and 5 bases from J, with 4 bases between.

The chain combines TRBV10-1 with TRBJ1-1, with TRBD1 identical over 9 bases. The CDR3 runs 16 residues. The junction had 10 bases not matched to a gene; V was cut back by 0 bases and J by 8 bases. The germline V gene encodes CDR1 WNHNN and CDR2 SYGVQD (reference sequence). CDR3 region: CASSESIQGAITEAFF. The CDR3 nucleotides read TGCGCCAGCAGTGAGTCGATACAGGGGGCTATCACCGAAGCTTTCTTT.

The chain combines TRBV5-1 with TRBJ2-3, with TRBD1 matching 7 bases. The germline V gene encodes CDR1 SGHRS and CDR2 YFSETQ. The CDR3 totals 15 residues. Trimming at V came to 4 bases and at J to 4 bases, leaving 9 bases not matched to a gene. In nucleotides, the CDR3 is TGCGCCAGCAGCCACGGAAGAGGGGGCGCAGATACGCAGTATTTT. It specifies CASSHGRGGADTQYF.

The chain carries TRBV6-1 and TRBJ1-3; 7 nucleotides line up with TRBD1. Germline lookup yields CDR1 MNHNS and CDR2 SASEGT. Losses at the gene ends were 6 bases for V and 3 bases for J; bases not matched to a gene: 5. The CDR3 length is 14 residues. The CDR3 bases are TGTGCCAGCAGCGGAGGGGGCCGTGGAAACACCATATATTTT. This gives the protein CASSGGGRGNTIYF.

This clone was seen once. The chain recombines TRBV6-6 with TRBJ1-1; possibly TRBD1 for D (6 bases). Germline V gene sequence: CDR1 MNHNY, CDR2 SVGAGI (reference sequence). This CDR3 spans 14 amino acids. V was pared by 2 bases and J by 3 bases, with 10 bases between. Here the CDR3 reads CASSYERGHTEAFF. For the CDR3, the DNA is TGTGCCAGCAGTTACGAACGGGGGCACACTGAAGCTTTCTTT.

The chain carries TRBV4-2 and TRBJ1-5; D remains ambiguous. V was pared by 0 bases and J by 4 bases, with 4 bases between. The CDR3 is 13 amino acids. Germline V gene lookup returns CDR1 LGHNA and CDR2 YNFKEQ. CDR3 in amino acids: CASSQDENQPQHF. CDR3 sequence (DNA): TGTGCCAGCAGCCAAGATGAAAATCAGCCCCAGCATTTT.

CDR3 in DNA: TGTGCCAGCAGCTTGAGCGGAAGCAAAAACATTCAGTACTTC. Its protein is CASSLSGSKNIQYF. The chain carries TRBV5-4 and TRBJ2-4; weak D call: TRBD2 (5 bases). V lost 1 base, J lost 3 bases, and 8 bases lay in between. This CDR3 spans 14 amino acids. Germline loops: CDR1 SGHNT, CDR2 YYREEE (reference sequence). Based on the CDR3 plus reference TRBV5-4 and TRBJ2-4, the full variable domain is ETGVTQSPTHLIKTRGQQVTLRCSSQSGHNTVSWYQQALGQGPQFIFQYYREEENGRGNFPPRFSGLQFPNYSSELNVNALELDDSALYLCASSLSGSKNIQYFGAGTRLSVL.

The chain uses TRBV5-1 and TRBJ1-1; D is undetermined. In germline, CDR1 is SGHRS, CDR2 YFSETQ. V lost 7 bases and J lost 1, with 11 bases in between. CDR3 length equals 13 residues. The CDR3 sequence is CASGPFSNTEAFF. The CDR3 DNA sequence: TGCGCCAGCGGACCCTTTTCGAACACTGAAGCTTTCTTT.

The chain couples TRBV4-2 to TRBJ2-7; TRBD2 matches at 7 bases. Germline V lookup: CDR1 LGHNA, CDR2 YNFKEQ. The CDR3 extends over 15 amino acids. Unmatched junction bases numbered 7, after V lost 0 bases and J lost 5 bases. The CDR3 here is CASSQDGQAGNEQYF. The CDR3 coding sequence is TGTGCCAGCAGCCAAGATGGGCAAGCGGGGAACGAGCAGTACTTC.

The gene calls are TRBV6-6 and TRBJ2-1; D is unresolved. CDR1 is MNHNY, CDR2 SVGAGI, per germline (reference sequence). The CDR3 contains 13 residues. V lost 7 bases, J lost 8 bases, and 15 bases lay in between. The CDR3 bases are TGTGCCAGCATGTTGGATCTAATGGATGAGCAGTTCTTC. Protein: CASMLDLMDEQFF.

This rearrangement joins TRBV28 to TRBJ2-5; 14 bases match TRBD2. The CDR3 runs to 16 residues. Germline V CDR1 and CDR2: MDHEN, SYDVKM. V was pared by 6 bases and J by 5 bases, with 8 bases of the junction left unmatched. This CDR3 reads CASSLGLAGGPETQYF. The CDR3 DNA reads as TGTGCCAGCAGCCTCGGACTAGCGGGGGGTCCGGAGACCCAGTACTTC.

The chain recombines TRBV7-2 with TRBJ2-1, with 7 bases lining up with TRBD2. The CDR3 is 16 residues long. V lost 1 base, J lost 2 bases, and 5 bases stayed unmatched. Germline lookup yields CDR1 SGHTA and CDR2 FQGNSA. The CDR3 is CASSLGWGGTYNEQFF. CDR3 DNA: TGTGCCAGCAGCTTAGGTTGGGGGGGAACCTACAATGAGCAGTTCTTC.

This sequence joins TRBV7-8 and TRBJ2-7, with D perhaps matching TRBD1 (6 bases). V was clipped by 5 bases and J by 2 bases, with 13 bases between them. CDR1 and CDR2 (germline): SGHVS, FQNEAQ. The CDR3 sequence is 14 residues long. This CDR3 is CASSARDTAYEQYV. The CDR3, as DNA: TGTGCCAGCAGCGCCCGGGACACGGCCTACGAGCAGTACGTC.

The chain carries TRBV9 and TRBJ2-7; tentative D call: TRBD2 (5 bases). Germline CDR1 and CDR2: SGDLS and YYNGEE. The CDR3 extends over 12 amino acids. V was cut by 6 bases and J by 3 bases, with 10 bases left in between. The CDR3 spells CASMRAVYEQYV. The CDR3 DNA sequence: TGTGCCAGCATGCGGGCAGTCTACGAGCAGTACGTC.